The rows below give T cell receptor beta chains drawn from one sample of a study of CD8+CD57+ T cells in acquired aplastic anemia. TCRdb passed the reads through MiXCR, listing each CDR3 protein once. In the table there are about 190,000 distinct CDR3 sequences, roughly half of which are singletons. Input material: sorted CD4+, CD8+, or CD8+CD57+ T cells (not recorded which) from PBMCs. The source of these receptors is a human donor with aplastic anemia. Each CDR3 is given with its conserved first and last residue. A D gene is named only where the DNA matches it firmly. Some rows mark clone size as missing; the rest say once, few, many or name a class of expanded clone.

V	D	size	J	DNA	CDR3
TRBV11-2	TRBD2	NA	TRBJ2-2	TGTGCCAGCAGCTGGACTAGCGGGAGGACTACTTCGAACACCGGGGAGCTGTTTTTT	CASSWTSGRTTSNTGELFF
TRBV7-6	NA	many	TRBJ2-5	TGTGCCAGCAGAGCAGGGTTGGAAGAGACCCAGTACTTC	CASRAGLEETQYF
TRBV20-1	NA	many	TRBJ2-1	TGCGGTGCCACCCCCTCAAACAATGAGCAGTTCTTC	CGATPSNNEQFF
TRBV15	NA	NA	TRBJ2-5	TGTGCCGCCAGTTTGGGGAACGGTCAAGAGACCCAGTACTTC	CAASLGNGQETQYF
TRBV30	NA	NA	TRBJ2-1	TGTGCCTGGAGTGTGACCGGGCGAAAGTTCTTC	CAWSVTGRKFF
TRBV19	NA	many	TRBJ1-4	TGTGCCAGTACGGGACAATATGAAAAACTGTTTTTT	CASTGQYEKLFF
TRBV25-1	NA	NA	TRBJ2-3	TGTGCCAGCAGTGATGGACTACCGGGCACAGATACGCAGTATTTT	CASSDGLPGTDTQYF
TRBV6-1	NA	many	TRBJ1-3	TGTGCCAGCAGTACCGGGACGGCTGGAAACACCATATATTTT	CASSTGTAGNTIYF
TRBV5-8	TRBD1	many	TRBJ1-2	TGTGCCAGCAGCGGCGACAGGGGTTATGGCTACACCTTC	CASSGDRGYGYTF
TRBV10-3	NA	many	TRBJ2-7	TGTGCCATCAGTGAGTCTCCCCCGACCTACGAGCAGTACTTC	CAISESPPTYEQYF
TRBV9	NA	many	TRBJ1-2	TGTGCCAGCAGCGTAGTGGACGGATCTATTTCCACCTTC	CASSVVDGSISTF
TRBV20-1	TRBD2	many	TRBJ2-7	TGCAGTGCCTCTGATAGCGGGAGATCGTCCTACGAGCAGTACTTC	CSASDSGRSSYEQYF
TRBV10-3	NA	NA	TRBJ2-7	TGTGCCATCGGAGACAACCCCTACGAGCAGTACTTC	CAIGDNPYEQYF
TRBV11-2	NA	many	TRBJ2-7	TGTGCCAGCAGCTTAGTGCGTCCCGGGGGCGAGCAGTACTTC	CASSLVRPGGEQYF
TRBV29-1	NA	NA	TRBJ1-2	TGCAGCGTTGGCAGCGGAGCTAACTATGGCTACACCTTC	CSVGSGANYGYTF
TRBV19	TRBD1	once	TRBJ2-7	TGTGCCAGTAGTGGGACTGACAGGGGCGAGCAGTACTTC	CASSGTDRGEQYF
TRBV4-2	TRBD2	many	TRBJ2-5	TGTGCCAGCAGCCAAGCCGGGAGGGAAGAGACCCAGTACTTC	CASSQAGREETQYF
TRBV25-1	NA	NA	TRBJ2-7	TGTGCCAGCAGTGAATCCCAGGGGGGGGCCTACGAGCAGTACTTC	CASSESQGGAYEQYF
TRBV5-4	NA	many	TRBJ2-3	TGTGCCAGCAGCTTGGATTCGTATACGCAGTATTTT	CASSLDSYTQYF
TRBV7-3	TRBD1	NA	TRBJ2-1	TGTGCCAGCAGCGATACAGGGGGCACTGAGCAGTTCTTC	CASSDTGGTEQFF
TRBV6-1	NA	NA	TRBJ2-7	TGTGCCAGCGTTAGGGTTGGGGACAACTACGAGCAGTACTTC	CASVRVGDNYEQYF
TRBV7-2	TRBD1	NA	TRBJ1-1	TGTGCCAGCAGCCCACTCGGGACAGGGACCACTGAAGCTTTCTTT	CASSPLGTGTTEAFF
TRBV4-1	NA	NA	TRBJ1-1	TGCGCCAGCAGCCACACCGGGACGATGAACACTGAAGCTTTCTTT	CASSHTGTMNTEAFF
TRBV20-1	TRBD2	many	TRBJ2-1	TGCAGTGCTAGGGCTGCGCGGGAGGTTTACAATGAGCAGTTCTTC	CSARAAREVYNEQFF
TRBV2	TRBD1	NA	TRBJ2-5	TGTGCCAGCAGTGGGGTGGACAGGGGGAGTACCCAGTACTTC	CASSGVDRGSTQYF
TRBV5-1	NA	many	TRBJ1-2	TGCGCCAGCAGCTTGGGGCAGCGAGACGGTGGCTACACCTTC	CASSLGQRDGGYTF
TRBV2	NA	once	TRBJ1-5	TGTGCCAGCAGTTTACAGGGAAGTAGCAATCAGCCCCAGCATTTT	CASSLQGSSNQPQHF
TRBV11-2	NA	NA	TRBJ1-4	TGTGCCAGCAGTCTATCTGGGACGGCTAATGAAAAACTGTTTTTT	CASSLSGTANEKLFF
TRBV11-2	NA	NA	TRBJ1-4	TGTGCCAGCAGCCCAAAGTCGGGAGGCTTGAATGAAAAACTGTTTTTT	CASSPKSGGLNEKLFF
TRBV20-1	NA	NA	TRBJ1-2	TGCAGTGCTAGAGATGAGGAACACGACTATGGCTACACCTTC	CSARDEEHDYGYTF
TRBV15	NA	NA	TRBJ2-3	TGTGCCACCAGCAGCCCCTATCGGGCGAGCACAGATACGCAGTATTTT	CATSSPYRASTDTQYF
TRBV5-4	NA	NA	TRBJ1-1	TGTGCCAGCAGCTTGGCGGGCAGGTACTACGAAGCTTTCTTT	CASSLAGRYYEAFF
TRBV20-1	TRBD1	NA	TRBJ1-1	TGCAGTGCTACCTCCCGGGACAGGGCACCAATGAACACTGAAGCTTTCTTT	CSATSRDRAPMNTEAFF
TRBV2	NA	NA	TRBJ1-3	TGTGCCAGCAGTGAAACAGGCAAAAACACCATATATTTT	CASSETGKNTIYF
TRBV7-3	TRBD1	many	TRBJ2-5	TGTGCCAGAGGACAGGGAAAAGAGACCCAGTACTTC	CARGQGKETQYF
TRBV4-1	NA	NA	TRBJ1-2	TGCGCCAGCAGCCAAGATTTGACGGACTATGGCTACACCTTC	CASSQDLTDYGYTF
TRBV4-2	TRBD2	many	TRBJ2-7	TGTGCCAGCAGCCAACCCCGGGGGGGGGCGAGGGAGTCGGCCCGCGAGCAGTACTTC	CASSQPRGGARESAREQYF
TRBV20-1	NA	few	TRBJ1-1	TGCAGTGCTAGCTTTGGCACTGAAGCTTTCTTT	CSASFGTEAFF
TRBV2	NA	few	TRBJ1-6	TGTGCCAGCAGTGAAGTAGCAAATTCACCCCTCCACTTT	CASSEVANSPLHF
TRBV12-5	NA	NA	TRBJ1-3	TGTGCTAGTAGAGGGGTGTCTGGAAACACCATATATTTT	CASRGVSGNTIYF
TRBV20-1	NA	NA	TRBJ2-7	TGCAGTGCACCTCCGTGCTCCTACGAGCAGTACTTC	CSAPPCSYEQYF
TRBV10-3	NA	NA	TRBJ1-2	TGTGCCACGACGGAAACCTATGGCTACACCTTC	CATTETYGYTF
TRBV9	NA	many	TRBJ2-7	TGTGCCAGCAGCGGAAATACGGACTACGAGCAGTACTTC	CASSGNTDYEQYF
TRBV6-1	TRBD2	many	TRBJ2-7	TGTGCCAGCAGTGAAGGTGGTGGGAGGGTCTACGAGCAGTACTTC	CASSEGGGRVYEQYF
TRBV11-3	TRBD2	NA	TRBJ2-7	TGTGCCAGCAGCTTCTCGGGGCTAGCGGGAGTTGAGCAGTACTTC	CASSFSGLAGVEQYF
TRBV7-2	NA	NA	TRBJ2-7	TGTGCCAGCAGCCGTCGACAGAAGTACGAGCAGTACTTC	CASSRRQKYEQYF
TRBV5-5	NA	NA	TRBJ1-4	TGTGCCAGCAGCCCCTCGGGGAGGACTAATGAAAAACTGTTTTTT	CASSPSGRTNEKLFF
TRBV20-1	TRBD1	NA	TRBJ1-5	TGCAGTGCTAACCGGGACAGAAACGGATGGGCTCAGCCCCAGCATTTT	CSANRDRNGWAQPQHF
TRBV7-8	TRBD2	NA	TRBJ2-7	TGTGCCAGCAGCTTATTAAGCGGGGTCTACGAGCAGTACTTC	CASSLLSGVYEQYF
TRBV19	TRBD2	many	TRBJ2-1	TGTGCCTCTAAGGCCACTAGCGGAGGGGGATCCTACAATGAGCAGTTCTTC	CASKATSGGGSYNEQFF